This T cell receptor beta chain was sequenced during a study of T cell responses to AZD1222 COVID-19 vaccine. Measured with immunoSEQ multiplex PCR; TCRdb has only the in-frame clones, and not every one. The sample records approximately 130,000 clones, more than 85% being singletons. The V and J ends lost 0 bases and 0 bases respectively, with 8 bases between them. The CDR3 runs 15 residues. Germline loops: CDR1 MNHEY, CDR2 SVGAGI. The sample consisted of peripheral blood, taken on day 0 of AZD1222 vaccination. The chain has TRBV6-5 and TRBJ1-1, with D maybe TRBD1 (6 bases). The sequence was collected from an adult in good health. CDR3 residues: CASSYSGGLNTEAFF. DNA of the CDR3: TGTGCCAGCAGTTACTCAGGGGGGTTGAACACTGAAGCTTTCTTT.